These 17 T cell receptor beta chains were sequenced from one sample in a study of response to subunit inactivated influenza vaccine. One entry per CDR3 protein, called by TCRdb with MiXCR from the RT-PCR reads. The table has some 480,000 distinct CDR3 sequences, around 9.9% seen once. Material: PBMCs from blood, obtained roughly 47 days after vaccination. These receptors all come from a man in his fifties who received an inactivated influenza vaccine.

The table lists this clonotype with a few counts. The chain links TRBV24-1 to TRBJ2-1, with TRBD1 matching 8 bases. The CDR3 is made up of 16 amino acids. V trimming: 4 bases; J trimming: 0 bases; junction bases outside the gene matches: 4. CDR1 and CDR2 (germline): KGHDR, SFDVKD. This CDR3 is CATSEITGGSYNEQFF. The CDR3 DNA follows: TGTGCCACCAGTGAAATAACAGGGGGCTCCTACAATGAGCAGTTCTTC.

The chain recombines TRBV5-5 with TRBJ1-6; D unclear. Trimming took 7 bases from V and 3 from J, leaving 8 bases between them. The CDR3 has 13 amino acids. The germline V gene has CDR1 SGHKS and CDR2 YYEKEE (reference sequence). CDR3 sequence reads: CASEQYYNSPLHF. The CDR3 bases are TGTGCCAGCGAACAGTACTATAATTCACCCCTCCACTTT.

The rearrangement joins TRBV29-1 to TRBJ2-5; TRBD2 matches 8 bases. V gave up 7 bases and J gave up 5 bases; unmatched junction bases: 9. CDR1 is SQVTM and CDR2 is ANQGSEA in the germline V gene. The CDR3 has 13 residues. CDR3 residues: CSGYRGGGETQYF. The DNA of the CDR3 is TGCAGCGGTTACCGGGGGGGTGGCGAGACCCAGTACTTC.

This clonotype was counted a few times. The rearrangement uses TRBV2 and TRBJ2-5; 7 bases map to TRBD2. Germline lookup yields CDR1 SNHLY and CDR2 FYNNEI. With V trimmed by 4 bases and J by 1 base, 6 bases remained unmatched. The CDR3 sequence is 15 residues long. CDR3: CASSGSSGRQETQYF. The DNA for the CDR3 is TGTGCCAGCAGTGGGAGTAGCGGGCGCCAAGAGACCCAGTACTTC.

This clonotype was seen many times. The V call is TRBV7-6, the J call TRBJ2-5, with D hard to call. Trimming removed 1 base at V and 1 base at J, with 7 bases between. Germline V gene data show CDR1 as SGHVS and CDR2 as FNYEAQ. CDR3 length equals 14 residues. CDR3: CASSLGQSQETQYF. The DNA of the CDR3 is TGTGCCAGCAGCTTAGGGCAGAGCCAAGAGACCCAGTACTTC.

This chain links TRBV5-8 with TRBJ2-5, with D possibly being TRBD2 (5 bases). CDR1 SGHTS and CDR2 YDEGEE come from the germline V gene. V dropped 4 bases and J dropped 1 base, with 11 bases sitting between them. The CDR3 is 14 amino acids. CDR3 in amino acids: CASSGGPGQETQYF. The DNA of the CDR3 is TGTGCCAGCAGCGGAGGACCCGGCCAAGAGACCCAGTACTTC.

The J gene is TRBJ1-1, the V gene TRBV5-1; 7 bases are shared with TRBD1. CDR3 length: 16 residues. V trimming: 0 bases; J trimming: 1 base; junction bases outside the gene matches: 6. Germline CDR1 is SGHRS and CDR2 is YFSETQ. The CDR3 loop is CASSLDGGTANTEAFF. DNA for the CDR3: TGCGCCAGCAGCTTGGATGGAGGGACAGCGAACACTGAAGCTTTCTTT.

This clonotype was seen only a few times. The rearrangement uses TRBV10-3 and TRBJ2-7, with a tentative D call TRBD2 (6 bases). The V end was cut by 3 bases, the J end by 6 bases, with 24 bases between. Germline CDR1 is ENHRY and CDR2 is SYGVKD. The CDR3 has 17 amino acids. The CDR3 sequence is CAISDLHQTTSPGEQYF. The CDR3 nucleotides read TGTGCCATCAGTGACCTCCACCAGACGACTAGTCCTGGCGAGCAGTACTTC.

This clonotype appeared a few times. The chain links TRBV19 to TRBJ1-4; no clear D gene. The CDR3 is 13 amino acids. Per the germline V gene, CDR1 is LNHDA and CDR2 is SQIVND (reference sequence). The V end lost 7 bases, the J end lost 8 bases, and 14 bases lay between the germline ends. Written as DNA, the CDR3 is TGTGCCAGTATGGAGTGGTTGGAAGAAAAACTGTTTTTT. Protein: CASMEWLEEKLFF.

This clonotype was detected only a few times. The chain carries TRBV7-2 and TRBJ2-7; 9 bases line up with TRBD2. J lost 3 bases, V lost 6 bases, and 15 bases had no gene match. The CDR3 covers 17 residues. CDR1 and CDR2 (germline): SGHTA, FQGNSA. This CDR3 is CASRALFSGGPYYEQYF. The CDR3 bases are TGTGCCAGCAGGGCTCTGTTTAGCGGGGGTCCCTACTACGAGCAGTACTTC.

The chain joins TRBV9 to TRBJ1-4, with 7 bases identical to TRBD1. Germline V gives CDR1 SGDLS, CDR2 YYNGEE. Trimming removed 4 bases from V and 5 bases from J; junction bases left unmatched: 8. The CDR3 consists of 15 residues. The CDR3 nucleotides read TGTGCCAGCAGCTCTACCGGGACAGCGAATGAAAAACTGTTTTTT. Translated, it gives CASSSTGTANEKLFF.

This chain uses TRBV12-2 with TRBJ1-1. TRBV12-2 is a documented pseudogene. The CDR3 is made up of 14 amino acids. The CDR3 region is CASRLAPTCTEAFF. The CDR3 nucleotides read TGTGCAAGTCGCTTAGCCCCGACTTGCACTGAAGCTTTCTTT.

The rearrangement joins TRBV9 to TRBJ2-2; 11 bases agree with TRBD2. CDR3 size: 17 residues. V trimming: 2 bases; J trimming: 2 bases; junction bases outside the gene matches: 5. Looked up from germline, CDR1 is SGDLS and CDR2 is YYNGEE. The CDR3 coding sequence is TGTGCCAGCAGCGTCGATAGCGGGGGGGTAAACACCGGGGAGCTGTTTTTT. Residues: CASSVDSGGVNTGELFF.

This clonotype has only a few counts. The V call is TRBV7-2, the J call TRBJ2-1; 8 positions agree with TRBD2. The V gene's germline CDR1 is SGHTA and CDR2 FQGNSA. This CDR3 is built from 16 residues. Losses at the gene ends were 5 bases for V and 3 bases for J; bases not matched to a gene: 9. CDR3 sequence reads: CASSPGGARGYNEQFF. The CDR3 DNA reads as TGTGCCAGCAGCCCGGGGGGGGCGCGGGGCTACAATGAGCAGTTCTTC.

This clonotype was seen at least ten times. The chain links TRBV5-5 to TRBJ2-1; D possibly corresponds to TRBD1 (6 bases). Per germline, CDR1 SGHKS and CDR2 YYEKEE (reference sequence). V lost 3 bases and J lost 8, with 21 bases in between. This CDR3 has 16 residues. CDR3 amino acids: CASSWGTPLNGDEQFF. CDR3 in DNA: TGTGCCAGCAGCTGGGGGACACCGCTGAATGGGGATGAGCAGTTCTTC.

V gene TRBV24-1 combines with J gene TRBJ2-1; D ambiguous. Germline lookup yields CDR1 KGHDR and CDR2 SFDVKD. The CDR3 is 16 residues long. V shed 1 base and J shed 5 bases, with 14 bases lying between them. The CDR3 loop reads CATSDFPPAGDNEQFF. CDR3 DNA sequence: TGTGCCACCAGTGATTTTCCTCCGGCCGGAGACAATGAGCAGTTCTTC.

In its sample, this clonotype was seen a few times. The chain has TRBV7-9 and TRBJ2-2, with 8 nucleotides matching TRBD1. The CDR3 extends over 16 amino acids. V shed 3 bases and J 4 bases; nucleotides not matched to a gene: 7. Germline CDR1 SEHNR, CDR2 FQNEAQ (reference sequence). Here the CDR3 DNA reads TGTGCCAGCAGCTTTACCGGACAGGGACGCACCGGGGAGCTGTTTTTT. Protein sequence: CASSFTGQGRTGELFF.